The 30 T cell receptor beta chains in this list originate from one sample, sequenced in a study of shared clonotypes between healthy human individuals. Only in-frame clones appear in the TCRdb table, and some are missing; sequencing was by immunoSEQ multiplex PCR. The table records about 490,000 clones, 79% of them present only once. Sequencing was carried out using PBMCs. The receptor source for this set is a woman between 35 and 50 years old in good health. Some clones in this sample may be carry-over from other donors' samples.

This clone was recorded only once. This chain connects TRBV5-1 to TRBJ2-3; TRBD1 might be the D (7 bases). Germline V gives CDR1 SGHRS, CDR2 YFSETQ. Between the trimmed V and J ends, which lost 3 bases and 3 bases, there was a span of 11 bases. The CDR3 runs to 14 residues. This chain's CDR3 is CASSSTGRTDTQYF. The DNA for the CDR3 is TGCGCCAGCAGCTCGACAGGGAGGACAGATACGCAGTATTTT.

The V and J genes are TRBV6-6 and TRBJ2-7; 8 bases line up with TRBD1. Unmatched junction bases numbered 9, after V lost 6 bases and J lost 5 bases. The CDR3 covers 14 residues. Germline CDR1 is MNHNY and CDR2 is SVGAGI (reference sequence). This CDR3 is CASRTRTGSDEQYF. The CDR3 bases are TGTGCCAGCAGAACCAGGACAGGGAGCGACGAGCAGTACTTC.

The chain employs TRBV19 and TRBJ1-1, with a weak D call TRBD1 (6 bases). The V end was cut by 7 bases, the J end by 3 bases, with 12 bases between. The CDR3 is 13 residues long. CDR1 is LNHDA, CDR2 SQIVND, per germline (reference sequence). CDR3 amino acids: CASNRDGDTEAFF. The CDR3 nucleotides read TGTGCCAGTAACAGGGACGGGGACACTGAAGCTTTCTTT. Supplemented by reference TRBV19 and TRBJ1-1, the full variable domain reads DGGITQSPKYLFRKEGQNVTLSCEQNLNHDAMYWYRQDPGQGLRLIYYSQIVNDFQKGDIAEGYSVSREKKESFPLTVTSAQKNPTAFYLCASNRDGDTEAFFGQGTRLTVV.

The chain links TRBV28 to TRBJ2-2; TRBD2 is a possible D gene (7 bases). The CDR3 length is 16 residues. Germline V gene data show CDR1 as MDHEN and CDR2 as SYDVKM. V lost 3 bases to trimming and J lost 5 bases, with 16 bases between them. This CDR3 is CASSFVRGRGTGELFF. The DNA for the CDR3 is TGTGCCAGCAGTTTCGTAAGGGGGAGGGGTACCGGGGAGCTGTTTTTT.

The genes are TRBV28 and TRBJ2-7; 8 nucleotides line up with TRBD2. The length of the CDR3 is 15 residues. Trimming removed 6 bases from V and 7 bases from J; junction bases left unmatched: 14. Germline-derived CDR1 and CDR2 are MDHEN and SYDVKM. The CDR3 DNA reads as TGTGCCAGCAGGCTCGGTGAGCGGGAGACGGGGGAGCAGTACTTC. Translating it yields CASRLGERETGEQYF.

The count of this clone is one. This chain joins TRBV7-6 and TRBJ2-1; perhaps D is TRBD1 or TRBD2 (5 bases each). The CDR3 has 18 residues. CDR1 and CDR2 (germline): SGHVS, FNYEAQ. Deletions cut 2 bases from V and 0 bases from J, with 17 bases between. The CDR3 reads CASSLRPSTGGSYNEQFF. The CDR3 DNA is TGTGCCAGCAGCTTAAGGCCGAGCACAGGAGGCTCCTACAATGAGCAGTTCTTC.

The chain links TRBV6-1 to TRBJ2-7, with TRBD2 matching 8 bases. Germline loops: CDR1 MNHNS, CDR2 SASEGT. The CDR3 covers 13 residues. The V and J ends lost 7 bases and 4 bases, in that order; junction bases with no gene match: 6. CDR3 sequence reads: CASNLAGAYEQYF. The CDR3 nucleotides read TGTGCCAGCAACCTAGCGGGCGCATACGAGCAGTACTTC.

This chain joins TRBV2 and TRBJ2-1; a possible D gene is TRBD1 (5 bases). Germline CDR1 and CDR2: SNHLY and FYNNEI. The CDR3 length is 14 residues. The ends were cut back, 2 bases at V and 8 bases at J, with 13 bases in the middle. In DNA form, the CDR3 reads TGTGCCAGCAGTGAATTGGGGCAAGATCATGAGCAGTTCTTC. Translating gives CASSELGQDHEQFF.

The CDR3 DNA reads as TGTGCCAGCAGCCCCAGGCGGCGTCGCGGGACAGGGGAGACCCAGTACTTC. It is translated as CASSPRRRRGTGETQYF. V gene TRBV11-2 combines with J gene TRBJ2-5; 9 nucleotides align to TRBD1. V lost 5 bases, J lost 5 bases, and 15 bases stayed unmatched. This CDR3 is 17 amino acids long. CDR1 is SGHAT, CDR2 FQNNGV, per germline.

The chain links TRBV6-5 to TRBJ1-2; 7 nucleotides agree with TRBD1. This CDR3 has 14 amino acids. V trimming: 4 bases; J trimming: 2 bases; junction bases outside the gene matches: 4. Looked up from germline, CDR1 is MNHEY and CDR2 is SVGAGI. The CDR3, as DNA: TGTGCCAGCAGTTCCTACAGGGGCAACTATGGCTACACCTTC. Translated, it gives CASSSYRGNYGYTF.

In this sample, this clone turned up once. V is TRBV11-3 and J is TRBJ2-2; no clear D gene. The CDR3 covers 13 residues. Deletions cut 6 bases from V and 0 bases from J, with 5 bases between. CDR1 is SGHNT and CDR2 is YENEEA in the germline V gene. CDR3 sequence reads: CASSQTNTGELFF. The CDR3 nucleotides read TGTGCCAGCAGTCAGACGAACACCGGGGAGCTGTTTTTT.

The J gene is TRBJ2-5, the V gene TRBV5-6; the D is unclear. This CDR3 region has 13 residues. V was trimmed by 0 bases and J by 9 bases, leaving 12 bases between them. Germline-derived CDR1 and CDR2 are SGHDT and YYEEEE. The CDR3 region is CASSLAFNEAQYF. In DNA form, the CDR3 reads TGTGCCAGCAGCTTGGCGTTCAACGAAGCCCAGTACTTC.

V gene TRBV2 combines with J gene TRBJ2-7; 7 nucleotides agree with TRBD1. CDR1 is SNHLY, CDR2 FYNNEI, per germline. The CDR3 is made up of 14 amino acids. V lost 5 bases and J lost 5; bases outside the gene matches: 9. In DNA, the CDR3 is TGTGCCAGCAGTTTACAGGGGTTTGGGGACGAGCAGTACTTC. Its translation: CASSLQGFGDEQYF.

CDR3 nucleotides: TGTGCCAGCACCTCCGCCTCCTACAATGAGCAGTTCTTC. It is translated as CASTSASYNEQFF. The chain combines TRBV2 with TRBJ2-1; D is ambiguous. Trimming cost V 7 bases and J 0 bases, with 7 bases left between them. The CDR3 runs to 13 residues. Germline CDR1 reads SNHLY; CDR2 reads FYNNEI.

The CDR3 reads CSASRGVEQYF. CDR3 DNA: TGCAGTGCTAGTAGAGGGGTCGAGCAGTACTTC. The V and J genes are TRBV20-1 and TRBJ2-7, with D perhaps matching TRBD1 or TRBD2 (5 bases each). This CDR3 has 11 residues. V gave up 3 bases and J gave up 6 bases, with 9 bases separating them. Germline CDR1 is DFQATT and CDR2 is SNEGSKA (reference sequence).

This clone was observed at least ten times. The chain couples TRBV27 to TRBJ2-3, with 8 positions matching TRBD1. Germline CDR1 and CDR2: MNHEY and SMNVEV (reference sequence). This CDR3 is 14 amino acids long. V was pared by 5 bases and J by 5 bases, with 6 bases of the junction left unmatched. The DNA for the CDR3 is TGTGCCAGCAGTCTGACAGGGGCATTAGATACGCAGTATTTT. Residues: CASSLTGALDTQYF.

The J gene is TRBJ2-3, the V gene TRBV29-1; D gene unclear. CDR1 SQVTM and CDR2 ANQGSEA come from the germline V gene. The CDR3 covers 14 residues. V was clipped by 5 bases and J by 4 bases, with 16 bases between them. As DNA, the CDR3 is TGCAGCGTTACCCTCTTCGTTGGGCCAGATACGCAGTATTTT. It is translated as CSVTLFVGPDTQYF.

Notes on this clone: A far bigger clonotype differs at one base, so this is likely a read error. The CDR3 does not end in the conserved phenylalanine or tryptophan, so this is likely a read error. The rearrangement joins TRBV6-6 to TRBJ2-7; D remains ambiguous. V dropped 3 bases and J dropped 2 bases, with 2 bases sitting between them. The CDR3 is 11 amino acids. The V gene's germline CDR1 is MNHNY and CDR2 SVGAGI (reference sequence). CDR3 nucleotide sequence: TGTGCCAGCAGTTATACCTACGAGCAGTACCTC. This encodes CASSYTYEQYL.

V and J are TRBV6-5 and TRBJ2-7; D may be TRBD2 (5 bases). The CDR3 runs 15 residues. Per the germline V gene, CDR1 is MNHEY and CDR2 is SVGAGI. V was clipped by 1 base and J by 0 bases, with 10 bases between them. The CDR3 spells CASSYLEESSYEQYF. DNA for the CDR3: TGTGCCAGCAGTTACTTGGAGGAGAGCTCCTACGAGCAGTACTTC.

The chain carries TRBV28 and TRBJ2-5; D gene ambiguous. The CDR3 sequence is 12 residues long. Between the trimmed V and J ends, which lost 10 bases and 7 bases, there was a span of 16 bases. Germline V lookup: CDR1 MDHEN, CDR2 SYDVKM. CDR3 amino acids: CAISRASGTQYF. Here the CDR3 DNA reads TGTGCCATCTCACGGGCCTCAGGGACCCAGTACTTC.

The chain combines TRBV30 with TRBJ1-4; D is unclear. Trimming pared 2 bases from V and 3 bases from J, leaving 10 bases between. This CDR3 spans 14 amino acids. From germline, CDR1 is GTSNPN and CDR2 SVGIG (reference sequence). The CDR3 sequence: CAWSQGLANEKLFF. In DNA form, the CDR3 reads TGTGCCTGGAGTCAAGGGCTAGCTAATGAAAAACTGTTTTTT.

Notes on this clone: Distinct nucleotide sequences in the sample also encode this CDR3. The chain uses TRBV7-9 and TRBJ2-7; D gene uncertain. From germline, CDR1 is SEHNR and CDR2 FQNEAQ (reference sequence). The length of the CDR3 is 12 residues. Between the trimmed V and J ends, which lost 4 bases and 1 base, there was a span of 5 bases. The CDR3 nucleotides read TGTGCCAGCAGCTCCCGGTCCTACGAGCAGTACTTC. Encoded protein: CASSSRSYEQYF.

This clone showed up just once. The same CDR3 arises from other DNA sequences in this sample as well. The V and J genes are TRBV2 and TRBJ1-2; TRBD1 matches 8 bases. Germline V gene lookup returns CDR1 SNHLY and CDR2 FYNNEI. V shed 0 bases and J 4 bases; nucleotides not matched to a gene: 4. There are 15 residues in the CDR3. The CDR3 region has the DNA TGTGCCAGCAGTGAAGCACCCGGGACAGGCTATGGCTACACCTTC. Its protein is CASSEAPGTGYGYTF.

This chain uses TRBV19 with TRBJ1-5; the D gene is possibly TRBD1 (6 bases). CDR3 size: 15 residues. Germline V lookup: CDR1 LNHDA, CDR2 SQIVND (reference sequence). Trimming took off 0 bases at V and 4 bases at J, with 10 bases between the two ends. Written as DNA, the CDR3 is TGTGCCAGTAGTATAGAAACAGGGCCAAATCAGCCCCAGCATTTT. It translates to CASSIETGPNQPQHF.

This clone has a single count. The V gene is TRBV7-2, the J gene TRBJ2-2; D tentatively fits TRBD1 or TRBD2 (5 bases each). This CDR3 comprises 17 residues. V dropped 3 bases and J dropped 7 bases, with 21 bases sitting between them. Germline CDR1 is SGHTA and CDR2 is FQGNSA. The CDR3 bases are TGTGCCAGCAGCTTCTCCGGGGTCCAGGGTGGAATCGGGGAGCTGTTTTTT. It is translated as CASSFSGVQGGIGELFF.

The rearrangement uses TRBV29-1 and TRBJ1-1, with D unresolved. V was cut by 6 bases and J by 0 bases, with 11 bases left in between. Germline CDR1 and CDR2: SQVTM and ANQGSEA. The CDR3 consists of 13 residues. DNA for the CDR3: TGCAGCGTACAGAATAACCTGAACACTGAAGCTTTCTTT. This encodes CSVQNNLNTEAFF. Together with reference TRBV29-1 and TRBJ1-1, the CDR3 gives the full variable domain: SAVISQKPSRDICQRGTSLTIQCQVDSQVTMMFWYRQQPGQSLTLIATANQGSEATYESGFVIDKFPISRPNLTFSTLTVSNMSPEDSSIYLCSVQNNLNTEAFFGQGTRLTVV.

This clone was detected only once. V is TRBV4-2 and J is TRBJ2-2; 11 bases are a match to TRBD2. With V trimmed by 1 base and J by 4 bases, 2 bases remained unmatched. This CDR3 contains 16 residues. The germline gives CDR1 LGHNA, CDR2 YNFKEQ. CDR3 in DNA: TGTGCCAGCAGCCAAGGTACTAGCGGGAGCACCGGGGAGCTGTTTTTT. It specifies CASSQGTSGSTGELFF.

The gene calls are TRBV11-3 and TRBJ2-7; 9 nucleotides agree with TRBD2. CDR3 length: 15 residues. The V gene's germline CDR1 is SGHNT and CDR2 YENEEA. Trimming cost V 10 bases and J 7 bases; bases outside gene matches: 17. This CDR3 reads CAITHGGTSHREQYF. The CDR3 DNA reads as TGTGCCATCACCCACGGGGGGACTAGCCATAGGGAGCAGTACTTC.

This chain links TRBV6-1 with TRBJ1-3; possibly TRBD1 for D (6 bases). V lost 4 bases to trimming and J lost 1 base, with 11 bases between them. Per germline, CDR1 MNHNS and CDR2 SASEGT. The CDR3 has 15 residues. CDR3 sequence reads: CASSAGTLSGNTIYF. As DNA, the CDR3 is TGTGCCAGCAGTGCCGGGACATTATCTGGAAACACCATATATTTT.

This clone has only one observation. Other DNA sequences within the sample encode an identical CDR3. The chain has TRBV11-2 and TRBJ2-5, with D uncertain. The germline V and J ends were trimmed by 3 bases and 2 bases, with 7 bases remaining between them. There are 13 residues in the CDR3. Per the germline V gene, CDR1 is SGHAT and CDR2 is FQNNGV. CDR3 region: CASSFGPQETQYF. As DNA, the CDR3 is TGTGCCAGCAGCTTCGGGCCGCAAGAGACCCAGTACTTC. Combining the CDR3 with reference TRBV11-2 and TRBJ2-5 gives the whole variable domain EAGVAQSPRYKIIEKRQSVAFWCNPISGHATLYWYQQILGQGPKLLIQFQNNGVVDDSQLPKDRFSAERLKGVDSTLKIQPAKLEDSAVYLCASSFGPQETQYFGPGTRLLVL.